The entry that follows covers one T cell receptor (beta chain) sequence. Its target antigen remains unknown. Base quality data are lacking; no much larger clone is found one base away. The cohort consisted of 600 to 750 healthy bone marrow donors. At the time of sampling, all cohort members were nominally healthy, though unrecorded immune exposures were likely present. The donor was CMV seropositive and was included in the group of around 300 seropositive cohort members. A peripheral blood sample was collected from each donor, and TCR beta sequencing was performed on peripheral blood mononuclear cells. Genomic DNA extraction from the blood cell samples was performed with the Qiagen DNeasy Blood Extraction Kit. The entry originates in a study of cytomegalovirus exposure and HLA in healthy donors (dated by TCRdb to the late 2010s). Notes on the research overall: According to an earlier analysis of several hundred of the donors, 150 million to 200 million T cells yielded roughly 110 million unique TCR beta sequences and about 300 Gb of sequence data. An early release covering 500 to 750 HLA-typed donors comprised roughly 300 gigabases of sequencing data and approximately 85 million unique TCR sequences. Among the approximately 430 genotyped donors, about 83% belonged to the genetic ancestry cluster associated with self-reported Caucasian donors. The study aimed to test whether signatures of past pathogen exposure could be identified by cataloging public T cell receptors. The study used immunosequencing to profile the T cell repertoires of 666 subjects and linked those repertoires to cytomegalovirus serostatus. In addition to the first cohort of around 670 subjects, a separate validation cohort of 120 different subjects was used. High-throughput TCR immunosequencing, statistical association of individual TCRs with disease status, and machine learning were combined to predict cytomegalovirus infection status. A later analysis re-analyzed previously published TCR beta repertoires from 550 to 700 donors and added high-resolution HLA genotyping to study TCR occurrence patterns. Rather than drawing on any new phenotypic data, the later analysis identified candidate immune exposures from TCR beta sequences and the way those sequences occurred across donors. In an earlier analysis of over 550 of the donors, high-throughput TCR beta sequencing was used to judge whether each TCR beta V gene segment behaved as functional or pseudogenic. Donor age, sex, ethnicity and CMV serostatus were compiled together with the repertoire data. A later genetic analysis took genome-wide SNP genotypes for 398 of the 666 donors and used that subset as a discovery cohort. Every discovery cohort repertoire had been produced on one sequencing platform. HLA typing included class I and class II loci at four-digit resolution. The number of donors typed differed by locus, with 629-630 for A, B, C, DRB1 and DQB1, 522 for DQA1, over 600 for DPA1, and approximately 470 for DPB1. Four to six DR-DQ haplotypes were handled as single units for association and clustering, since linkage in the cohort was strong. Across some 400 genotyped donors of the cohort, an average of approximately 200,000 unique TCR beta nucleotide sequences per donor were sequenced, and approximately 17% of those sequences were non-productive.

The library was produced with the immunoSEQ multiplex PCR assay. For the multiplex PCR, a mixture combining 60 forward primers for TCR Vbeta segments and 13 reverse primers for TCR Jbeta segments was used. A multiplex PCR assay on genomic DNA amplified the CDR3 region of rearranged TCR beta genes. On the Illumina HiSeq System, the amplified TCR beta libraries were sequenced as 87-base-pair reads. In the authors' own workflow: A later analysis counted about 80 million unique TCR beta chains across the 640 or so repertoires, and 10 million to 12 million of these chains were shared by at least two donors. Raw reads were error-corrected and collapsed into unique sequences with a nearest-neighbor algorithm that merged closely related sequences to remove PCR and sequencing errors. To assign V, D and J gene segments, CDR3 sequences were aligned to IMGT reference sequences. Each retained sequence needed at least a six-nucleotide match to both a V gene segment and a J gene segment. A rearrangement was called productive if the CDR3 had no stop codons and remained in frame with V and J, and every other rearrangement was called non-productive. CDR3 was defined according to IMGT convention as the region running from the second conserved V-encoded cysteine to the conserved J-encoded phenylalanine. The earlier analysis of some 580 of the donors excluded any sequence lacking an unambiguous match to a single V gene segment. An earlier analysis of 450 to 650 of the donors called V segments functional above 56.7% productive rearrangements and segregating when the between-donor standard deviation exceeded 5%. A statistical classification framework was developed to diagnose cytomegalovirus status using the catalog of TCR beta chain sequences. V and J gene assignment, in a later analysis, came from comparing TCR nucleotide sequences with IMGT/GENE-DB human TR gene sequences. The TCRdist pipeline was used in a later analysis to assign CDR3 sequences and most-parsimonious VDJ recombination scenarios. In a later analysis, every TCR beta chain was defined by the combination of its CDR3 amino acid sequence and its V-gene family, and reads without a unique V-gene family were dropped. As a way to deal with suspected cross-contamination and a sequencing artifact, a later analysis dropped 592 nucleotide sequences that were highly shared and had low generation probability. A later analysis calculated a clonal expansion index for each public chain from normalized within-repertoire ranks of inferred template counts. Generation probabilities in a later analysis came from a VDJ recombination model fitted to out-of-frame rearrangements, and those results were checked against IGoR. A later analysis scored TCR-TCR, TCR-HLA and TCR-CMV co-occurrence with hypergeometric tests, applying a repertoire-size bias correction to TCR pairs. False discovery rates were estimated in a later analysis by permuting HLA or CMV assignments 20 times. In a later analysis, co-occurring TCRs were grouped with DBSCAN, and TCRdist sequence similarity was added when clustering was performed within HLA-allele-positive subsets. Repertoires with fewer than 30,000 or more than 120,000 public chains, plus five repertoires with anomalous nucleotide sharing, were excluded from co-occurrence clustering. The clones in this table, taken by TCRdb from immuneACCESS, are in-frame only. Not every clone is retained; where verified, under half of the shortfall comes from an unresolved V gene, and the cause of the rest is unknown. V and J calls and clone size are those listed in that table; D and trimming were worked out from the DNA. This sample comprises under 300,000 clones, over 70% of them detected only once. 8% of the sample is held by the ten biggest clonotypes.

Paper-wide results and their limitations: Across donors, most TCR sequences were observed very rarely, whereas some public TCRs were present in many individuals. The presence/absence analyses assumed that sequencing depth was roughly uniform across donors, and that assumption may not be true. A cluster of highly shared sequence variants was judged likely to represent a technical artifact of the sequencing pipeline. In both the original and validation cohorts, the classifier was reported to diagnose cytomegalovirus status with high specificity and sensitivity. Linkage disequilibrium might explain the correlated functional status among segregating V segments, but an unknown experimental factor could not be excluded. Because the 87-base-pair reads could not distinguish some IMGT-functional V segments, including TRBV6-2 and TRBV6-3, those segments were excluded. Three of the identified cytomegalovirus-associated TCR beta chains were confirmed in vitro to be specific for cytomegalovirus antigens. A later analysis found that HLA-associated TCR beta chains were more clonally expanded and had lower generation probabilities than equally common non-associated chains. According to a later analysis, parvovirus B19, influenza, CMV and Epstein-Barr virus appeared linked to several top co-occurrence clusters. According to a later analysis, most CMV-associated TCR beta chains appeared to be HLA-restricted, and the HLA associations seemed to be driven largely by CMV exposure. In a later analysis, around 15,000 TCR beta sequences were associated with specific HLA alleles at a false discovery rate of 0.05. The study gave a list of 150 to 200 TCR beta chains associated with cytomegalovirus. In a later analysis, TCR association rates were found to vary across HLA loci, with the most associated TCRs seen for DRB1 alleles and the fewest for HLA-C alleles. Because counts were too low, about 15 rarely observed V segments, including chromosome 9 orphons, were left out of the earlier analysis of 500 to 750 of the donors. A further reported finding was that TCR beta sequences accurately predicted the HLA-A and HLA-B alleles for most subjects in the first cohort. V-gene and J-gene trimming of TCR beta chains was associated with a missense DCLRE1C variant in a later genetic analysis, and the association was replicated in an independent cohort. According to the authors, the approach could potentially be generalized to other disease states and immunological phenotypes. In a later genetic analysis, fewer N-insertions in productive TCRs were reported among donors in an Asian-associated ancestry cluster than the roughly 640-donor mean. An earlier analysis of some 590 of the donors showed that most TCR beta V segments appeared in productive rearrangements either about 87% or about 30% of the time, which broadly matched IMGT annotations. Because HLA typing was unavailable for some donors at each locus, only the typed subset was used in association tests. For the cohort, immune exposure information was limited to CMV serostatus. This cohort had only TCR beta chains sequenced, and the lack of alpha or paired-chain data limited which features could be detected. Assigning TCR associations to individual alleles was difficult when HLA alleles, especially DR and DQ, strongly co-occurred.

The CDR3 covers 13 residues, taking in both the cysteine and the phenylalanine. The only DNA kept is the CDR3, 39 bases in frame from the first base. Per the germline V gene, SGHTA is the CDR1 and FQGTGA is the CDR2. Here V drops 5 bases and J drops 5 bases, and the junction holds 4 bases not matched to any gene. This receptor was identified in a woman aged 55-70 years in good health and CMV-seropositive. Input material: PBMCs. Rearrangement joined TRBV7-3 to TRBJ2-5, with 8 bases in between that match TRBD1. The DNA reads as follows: TGTGCCAGCAGCCGGACAGGGTTGGAGACCCAGTACTTC. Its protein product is CASSRTGLETQYF.